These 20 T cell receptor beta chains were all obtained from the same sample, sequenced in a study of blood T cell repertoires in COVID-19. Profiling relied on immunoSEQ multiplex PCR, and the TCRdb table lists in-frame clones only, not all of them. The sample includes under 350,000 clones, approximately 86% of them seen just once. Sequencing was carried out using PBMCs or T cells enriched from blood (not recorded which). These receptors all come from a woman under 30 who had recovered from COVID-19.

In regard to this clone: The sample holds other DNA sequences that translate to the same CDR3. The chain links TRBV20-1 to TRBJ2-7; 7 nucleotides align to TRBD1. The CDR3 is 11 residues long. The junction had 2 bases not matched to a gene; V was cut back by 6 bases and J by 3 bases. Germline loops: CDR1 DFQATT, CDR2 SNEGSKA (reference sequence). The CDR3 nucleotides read TGCAGTGCCAACAGGGGCTACGAGCAGTACTTC. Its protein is CSANRGYEQYF.

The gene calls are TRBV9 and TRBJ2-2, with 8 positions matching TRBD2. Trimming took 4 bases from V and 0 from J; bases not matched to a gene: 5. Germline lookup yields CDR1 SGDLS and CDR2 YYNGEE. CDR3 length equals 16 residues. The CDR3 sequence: CASSKSSGPNTGELFF. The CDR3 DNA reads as TGTGCCAGCAGCAAATCTAGCGGGCCGAACACCGGGGAGCTGTTTTTT.

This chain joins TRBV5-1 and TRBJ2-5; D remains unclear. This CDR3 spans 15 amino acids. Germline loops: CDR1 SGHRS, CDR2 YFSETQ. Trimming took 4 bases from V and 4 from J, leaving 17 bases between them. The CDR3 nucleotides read TGCGCCAGCAGCCCGGTAGCTGGAAACGGAGAGACCCAGTACTTC. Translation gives CASSPVAGNGETQYF.

As DNA, the CDR3 is TGTGCCAGCAGCTTAAAAAGGGACAGGGTAAATGAAAAACTGTTTTTT. It yields the protein CASSLKRDRVNEKLFF. The V call is TRBV7-2, the J call TRBJ1-4, with 9 bases fitting TRBD1. V shed 2 bases, J shed 5 bases, and the junction held 6 bases outside the gene matches. Germline-derived CDR1 and CDR2 are SGHTA and FQGNSA. The CDR3 is 16 amino acids. The full variable domain, completed using reference TRBV7-2 and TRBJ1-4, is GAGVSQSPSNKVTEKGKDVELRCDPISGHTALYWYRQSLGQGLEFLIYFQGNSAPDKSGLPSDRFSAERTGGSVSTLTIQRTQQEDSAVYLCASSLKRDRVNEKLFFGSGTQLSVL.

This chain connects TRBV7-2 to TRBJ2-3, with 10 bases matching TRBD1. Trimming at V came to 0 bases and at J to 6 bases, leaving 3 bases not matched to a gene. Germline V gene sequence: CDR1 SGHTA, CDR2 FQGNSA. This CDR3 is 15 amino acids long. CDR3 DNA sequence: TGTGCCAGCAGCTTAGCGGGACAGGGGAGGGATACGCAGTATTTT. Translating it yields CASSLAGQGRDTQYF.

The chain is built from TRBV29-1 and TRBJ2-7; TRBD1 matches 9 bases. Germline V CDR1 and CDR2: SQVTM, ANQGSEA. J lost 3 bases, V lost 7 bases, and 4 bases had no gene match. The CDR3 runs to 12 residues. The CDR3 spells CSARQGDYEQYF. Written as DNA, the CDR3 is TGCAGCGCCAGACAGGGGGACTACGAGCAGTACTTC.

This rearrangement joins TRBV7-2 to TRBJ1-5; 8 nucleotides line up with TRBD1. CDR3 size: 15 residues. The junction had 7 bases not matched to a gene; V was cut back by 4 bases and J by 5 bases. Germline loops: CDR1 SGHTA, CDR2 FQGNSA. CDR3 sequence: CASSSGQEVHQPQHF. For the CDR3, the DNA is TGTGCCAGCAGCTCGGGACAGGAAGTTCATCAGCCCCAGCATTTT.

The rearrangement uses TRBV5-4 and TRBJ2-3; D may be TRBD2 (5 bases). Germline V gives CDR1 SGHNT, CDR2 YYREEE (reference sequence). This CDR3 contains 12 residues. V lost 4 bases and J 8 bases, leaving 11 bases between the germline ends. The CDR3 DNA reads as TGTGCCAGCAGCCCGGACGAGGGTACGCAGTATTTT. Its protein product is CASSPDEGTQYF. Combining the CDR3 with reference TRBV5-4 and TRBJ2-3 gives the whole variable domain ETGVTQSPTHLIKTRGQQVTLRCSSQSGHNTVSWYQQALGQGPQFIFQYYREEENGRGNFPPRFSGLQFPNYSSELNVNALELDDSALYLCASSPDEGTQYFGPGTRLTVL.

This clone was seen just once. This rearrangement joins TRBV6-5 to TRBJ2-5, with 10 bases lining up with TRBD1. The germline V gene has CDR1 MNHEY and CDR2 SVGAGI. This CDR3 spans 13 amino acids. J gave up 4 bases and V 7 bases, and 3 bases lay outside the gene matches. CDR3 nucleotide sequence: TGTGCCAGCATCCGGGACAGGGGAGAGACCCAGTACTTC. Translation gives CASIRDRGETQYF.

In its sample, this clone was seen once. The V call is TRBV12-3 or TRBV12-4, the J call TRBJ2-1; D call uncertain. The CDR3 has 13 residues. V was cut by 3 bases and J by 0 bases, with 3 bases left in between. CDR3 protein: CASSFGSYNEQFF. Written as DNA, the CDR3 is TGTGCCAGCAGTTTCGGCTCCTACAATGAGCAGTTCTTC.

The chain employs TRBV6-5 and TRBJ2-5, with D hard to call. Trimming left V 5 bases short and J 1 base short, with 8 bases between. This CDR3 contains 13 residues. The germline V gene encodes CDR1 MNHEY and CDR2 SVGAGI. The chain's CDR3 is CASSMTFQETQYF. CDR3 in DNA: TGTGCCAGCAGTATGACTTTCCAAGAGACCCAGTACTTC.

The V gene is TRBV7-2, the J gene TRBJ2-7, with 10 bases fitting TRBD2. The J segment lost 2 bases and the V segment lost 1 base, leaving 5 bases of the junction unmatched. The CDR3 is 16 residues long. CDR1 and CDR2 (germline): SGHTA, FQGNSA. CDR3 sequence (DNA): TGTGCCAGCAGCTTAGATCATACTAGCGGGGCCTACGAGCAGTACTTC. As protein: CASSLDHTSGAYEQYF.

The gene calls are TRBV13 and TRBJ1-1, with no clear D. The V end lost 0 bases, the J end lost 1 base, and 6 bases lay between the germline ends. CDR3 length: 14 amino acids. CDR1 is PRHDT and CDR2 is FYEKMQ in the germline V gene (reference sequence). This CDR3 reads CASSLGPRNTEAFF. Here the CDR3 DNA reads TGTGCCAGCAGCTTAGGCCCCAGGAACACTGAAGCTTTCTTT.

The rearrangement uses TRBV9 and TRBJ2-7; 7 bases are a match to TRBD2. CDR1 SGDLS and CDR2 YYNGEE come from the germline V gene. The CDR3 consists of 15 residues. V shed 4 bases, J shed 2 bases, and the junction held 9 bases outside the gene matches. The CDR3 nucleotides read TGTGCCAGCAGCTTTGGTGGGGGGGTCGCCTACGAGCAGTACTTC. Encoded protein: CASSFGGGVAYEQYF.

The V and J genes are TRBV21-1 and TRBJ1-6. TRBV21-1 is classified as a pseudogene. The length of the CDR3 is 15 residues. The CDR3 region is CASSKDSGWRSPLHF. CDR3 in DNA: TGTGCCAGCAGCAAAGATTCGGGGTGGCGTTCACCCCTCCACTTT.

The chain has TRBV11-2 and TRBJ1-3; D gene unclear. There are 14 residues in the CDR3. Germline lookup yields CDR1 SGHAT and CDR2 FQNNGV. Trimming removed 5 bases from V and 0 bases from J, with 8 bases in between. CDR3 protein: CASSRLNSGNTIYF. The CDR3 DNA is TGTGCCAGCAGCCGACTGAACTCTGGAAACACCATATATTTT.

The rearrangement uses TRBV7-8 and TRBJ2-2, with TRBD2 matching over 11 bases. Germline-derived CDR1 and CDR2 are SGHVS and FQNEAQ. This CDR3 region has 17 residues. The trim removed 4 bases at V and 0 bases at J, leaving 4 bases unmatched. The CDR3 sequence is CASSSTTSGTNTGELFF. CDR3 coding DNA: TGTGCCAGCAGCTCGACGACTAGCGGGACGAACACCGGGGAGCTGTTTTTT.

This CDR3 reads CAISEGQTNYGYTF. Here the CDR3 DNA reads TGTGCCATCAGTGAGGGACAGACTAACTATGGCTACACCTTC. The J gene is TRBJ1-2, the V gene TRBV10-3; possibly TRBD1 for D (6 bases). V lost 2 bases, J lost 0 bases, and 7 bases lay in between. The length of the CDR3 is 14 residues. The germline V gene has CDR1 ENHRY and CDR2 SYGVKD.

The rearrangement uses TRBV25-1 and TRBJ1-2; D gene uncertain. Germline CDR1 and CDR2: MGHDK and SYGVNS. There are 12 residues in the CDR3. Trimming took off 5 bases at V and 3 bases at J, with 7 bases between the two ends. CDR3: CASSTEYYGYTF. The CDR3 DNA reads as TGTGCCAGCAGTACAGAGTACTATGGCTACACCTTC.

The CDR3 DNA follows: TGTGCCAGCGGGAGGACAGATACGCAGTATTTT. Protein: CASGRTDTQYF. The genes are TRBV3-1 (or the pseudogene TRBV3-2) and TRBJ2-3; weak D call: TRBD2 (6 bases). Per germline, CDR1 LGHDT and CDR2 YNNKEL (reference sequence). The CDR3 length is 11 residues. The germline V and J ends were trimmed by 8 bases and 3 bases, with 6 bases remaining between them.